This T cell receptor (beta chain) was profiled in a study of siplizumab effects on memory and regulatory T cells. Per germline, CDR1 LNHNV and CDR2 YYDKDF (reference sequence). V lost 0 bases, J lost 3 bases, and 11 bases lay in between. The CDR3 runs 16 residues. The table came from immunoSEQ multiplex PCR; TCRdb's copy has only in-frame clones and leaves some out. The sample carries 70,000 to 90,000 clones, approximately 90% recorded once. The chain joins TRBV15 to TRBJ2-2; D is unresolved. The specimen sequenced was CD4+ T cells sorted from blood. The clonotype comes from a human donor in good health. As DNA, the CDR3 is TGTGCCACCAGCAGAGATTCCGCCAGATACACCGGGGAGCTGTTTTTT. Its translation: CATSRDSARYTGELFF.